The 14 T cell receptor beta chains given below trace back to one sample, sequenced in a study of pediatric ulcerative colitis. Assay: immunoSEQ multiplex PCR; the TCRdb copy retains only in-frame clones and omits some. Here the sample spans tens of thousands of clones, around 78% being singletons. The rectum was sampled with one to two pinch biopsies at colonoscopy. The specimen was gut tissue. The receptors derive from a boy aged 5-17 years with moderate ulcerative colitis.

The V call is TRBV2, the J call TRBJ1-1; 8 positions agree with TRBD1. Trimming took 10 bases from V and 5 from J; bases not matched to a gene: 9. Looked up from germline, CDR1 is SNHLY and CDR2 is FYNNEI. The CDR3 extends over 13 amino acids. Here the CDR3 reads CANKGQAGTEAFF. In DNA, the CDR3 is TGTGCCAACAAGGGACAGGCCGGGACTGAAGCTTTCTTT.

J is TRBJ2-5 and V is TRBV30, with D perhaps assigned TRBD1 or TRBD2 (5 bases each). The V and J ends lost 2 bases and 5 bases respectively, with 9 bases between them. This CDR3 contains 12 residues. The germline gives CDR1 GTSNPN, CDR2 SVGIG (reference sequence). CDR3 in amino acids: CAWSLGTETQYF. Here the CDR3 DNA reads TGTGCCTGGAGTCTGGGGACGGAGACCCAGTACTTC.

This clone was counted once. J is TRBJ1-2 and V is TRBV7-2; a possible D gene is TRBD1 (5 bases). CDR3 length: 14 residues. Germline CDR1 is SGHTA and CDR2 is FQGNSA. The V end was cut by 5 bases, the J end by 3 bases, with 13 bases between. The CDR3 DNA is TGTGCCAGCAGCCAACTTGGGGGGGACTATGGCTACACCTTC. The encoded protein is CASSQLGGDYGYTF.

The chain carries TRBV5-6 and TRBJ2-5, with D possibly being TRBD2 (5 bases). Trimming shortened V by 0 bases and J by 5 bases, and 11 bases separated the two germline ends. Germline loops: CDR1 SGHDT, CDR2 YYEEEE. CDR3 size: 14 residues. DNA for the CDR3: TGTGCCAGCAGCTTGGTAGTACCGGGGGAGACCCAGTACTTC. It specifies CASSLVVPGETQYF.

In DNA, the CDR3 is TGTGCCAGCAGTGAAAGGGTAGCGGGACACGAGCAGTACTTC. Translated, it gives CASSERVAGHEQYF. The V call is TRBV6-1, the J call TRBJ2-7; 8 bases line up with TRBD2. CDR1 is MNHNS and CDR2 is SASEGT in the germline V gene. The CDR3 is 14 amino acids. V gave up 2 bases and J gave up 5 bases; unmatched junction bases: 5.

This clone was recorded a few times. The chain uses TRBV5-4 and TRBJ1-2; no firm D call. CDR1 SGHNT and CDR2 YYREEE come from the germline V gene (reference sequence). V was shortened by 1 base and J by 7 bases, with 17 bases between the two germline ends. The CDR3 sequence is 15 residues long. The CDR3: CASSLFTSGSGGYTF. DNA for the CDR3: TGTGCCAGCAGCTTGTTCACTTCAGGTAGCGGTGGCTACACCTTC.

The V and J genes are TRBV14 and TRBJ1-2, with D maybe TRBD1 (5 bases). Looked up from germline, CDR1 is SGHDN and CDR2 is FVKESK. The CDR3 is 12 amino acids. Trimming took off 4 bases at V and 5 bases at J, with 8 bases between the two ends. The CDR3, as DNA: TGTGCCAGCAGCCGGCAGGGTTATGGCTACACCTTC. Its translation: CASSRQGYGYTF.

V and J are TRBV12-5 and TRBJ2-1; 8 bases fit TRBD1. CDR1 LGHNT and CDR2 FRNRAP come from the germline V gene. CDR3 size: 17 residues. Trimming cost V 2 bases and J 3 bases; bases outside gene matches: 9. This CDR3 reads CASGLTPGTGVYNEQFF. In DNA, the CDR3 is TGTGCTAGTGGTTTGACTCCCGGGACAGGAGTCTACAATGAGCAGTTCTTC.

The V and J genes are TRBV11-3 and TRBJ2-1; 10 bases match TRBD2. CDR1 is SGHNT, CDR2 YENEEA, per germline. The CDR3 is 16 amino acids. V dropped 5 bases and J dropped 10; count of bases not matched to a gene: 14. CDR3 sequence reads: CASSIGLAVGYGEQFF. The CDR3 region has the DNA TGTGCCAGCAGCATAGGACTAGCGGTCGGTTACGGAGAGCAGTTCTTC.

This chain joins TRBV7-9 and TRBJ2-3; D ambiguous. Germline loops: CDR1 SEHNR, CDR2 FQNEAQ (reference sequence). The V gene lost 5 bases and the J gene lost 0 bases, with 9 bases spanning the gap. This CDR3 comprises 14 residues. This CDR3 is CASSVPDSTDTQYF. The DNA for the CDR3 is TGTGCCAGCAGCGTTCCCGATAGCACAGATACGCAGTATTTT.

This clone was picked up a small number of times. The chain combines TRBV28 with TRBJ1-5; a weak D match, TRBD1 (6 bases). V was clipped by 1 base and J by 6 bases, with 10 bases between them. Germline V CDR1 and CDR2: MDHEN, SYDVKM. The CDR3 totals 14 residues. The CDR3 spells CASSLLQGFQPQHF. The CDR3 DNA reads as TGTGCCAGCAGTTTATTACAGGGTTTTCAGCCCCAGCATTTT.

This clone was seen only once. The V and J genes are TRBV7-2 and TRBJ2-1; D call uncertain. Germline V gene sequence: CDR1 SGHTA, CDR2 FQGNSA. This CDR3 is built from 15 residues. V gave up 1 base and J gave up 3 bases, with 10 bases separating them. The CDR3 DNA is TGTGCCAGCAGCTTAGTACACTTAGGCTACAATGAGCAGTTCTTC. It translates to CASSLVHLGYNEQFF. The full variable domain, in which reference TRBV7-2 and TRBJ2-1 provide the parts outside the CDR3, is GAGVSQSPSNKVTEKGKDVELRCDPISGHTALYWYRQSLGQGLEFLIYFQGNSAPDKSGLPSDRFSAERTGGSVSTLTIQRTQQEDSAVYLCASSLVHLGYNEQFFGPGTRLTVL.

V and J are TRBV2 and TRBJ1-6; D uncertain. Trimming left V 1 base short and J 15 bases short, with 16 bases between. The CDR3 loop spans 14 amino acids. Looked up from germline, CDR1 is SNHLY and CDR2 is FYNNEI. CDR3 region: CASSEGYLGVNLHF. The CDR3 bases are TGTGCCAGCAGTGAAGGGTACCTCGGCGTCAACCTCCACTTT.

The chain joins TRBV6-4 to TRBJ1-1, with unresolved D. The CDR3 runs to 13 residues. V was shortened by 5 bases and J by 2 bases, with 9 bases between the two germline ends. The germline V gene encodes CDR1 MRHNA and CDR2 SNTAGT. DNA of the CDR3: TGTGCCAGCAGTTCAAAGGACAACACTGAAGCTTTCTTT. It translates to CASSSKDNTEAFF.